The next 26 T cell receptor beta chains were all read from a single sample in a study of graft-versus-host responses after intestinal transplantation. Assay: immunoSEQ multiplex PCR; the TCRdb copy retains only in-frame clones and omits some. The profile shows around 93,000 clones, around 90% of them singletons. No antigens are known for them. Sequencing was performed on unstimulated CD8+ T cells sorted from spleen or lymph node cells, taken before intestinal transplant. All receptors derive from a human donor who received an intestinal transplant.

The chain employs TRBV10-3 and TRBJ2-5; 8 nucleotides line up with TRBD2. The germline gives CDR1 ENHRY, CDR2 SYGVKD. The CDR3 is made up of 15 amino acids. V shed 3 bases and J 3 bases; nucleotides not matched to a gene: 6. CDR3 amino acids: CAISDPLSGKETQYF. The DNA of the CDR3 is TGTGCCATCAGTGACCCACTTAGCGGGAAAGAGACCCAGTACTTC.

The genes are TRBV7-9 and TRBJ2-5; 9 positions match TRBD2. The closer fit of TRBJ2-7 to the DNA end suggests the J call may be wrong. Germline V gives CDR1 SEHNR, CDR2 FQNEAQ (reference sequence). The CDR3 is made up of 16 amino acids. This CDR3 reads CASSQDAGGPADEQYF. The CDR3, as DNA: TGTGCCAGCAGCCAAGACGCGGGAGGGCCGGCGGACGAGCAGTACTTC.

The chain links TRBV19 to TRBJ1-5, with TRBD1 matching 8 bases. The CDR3 covers 14 residues. The germline V gene has CDR1 LNHDA and CDR2 SQIVND (reference sequence). V dropped 7 bases and J dropped 4; count of bases not matched to a gene: 6. The CDR3 protein is CASTTGEANQPQHF. The CDR3 DNA reads TGTGCCAGTACGACAGGGGAGGCTAATCAGCCCCAGCATTTT.

The chain has TRBV5-4 and TRBJ1-1; D ambiguous. V was pared by 0 bases and J by 0 bases, with 6 bases between. In germline, CDR1 is SGHNT, CDR2 YYREEE (reference sequence). This CDR3 is 14 amino acids long. The CDR3 nucleotides are TGTGCCAGCAGCTTGGAGGCCATGAACACTGAAGCTTTCTTT. Residues: CASSLEAMNTEAFF.

As concerns this clone: Distinct nucleotide sequences in the sample also encode this CDR3. The J gene is TRBJ2-2, the V gene TRBV9, with D hard to call. The CDR3 totals 13 residues. The germline V gene has CDR1 SGDLS and CDR2 YYNGEE. Trimming removed 0 bases from V and 4 bases from J, with 4 bases in between. The CDR3 sequence is CASSVVSTGELFF. CDR3 nucleotide sequence: TGTGCCAGCAGCGTAGTGAGCACCGGGGAGCTGTTTTTT.

The chain has TRBV6-1 and TRBJ1-5; D may be TRBD1 (6 bases). Germline lookup yields CDR1 MNHNS and CDR2 SASEGT. V shed 8 bases and J shed 4 bases, with 18 bases lying between them. The CDR3 length is 15 residues. The CDR3 spells CASSLTGTRNQPQHF. CDR3 sequence (DNA): TGTGCCAGCTCGTTAACCGGGACAAGGAATCAGCCCCAGCATTTT.

This chain connects TRBV29-1 to TRBJ1-2; perhaps TRBD1 as D (5 bases). Germline CDR1 and CDR2: SQVTM and ANQGSEA. The CDR3 contains 12 residues. The V end lost 3 bases, the J end lost 0 bases, and 5 bases lay between the germline ends. As DNA, the CDR3 is TGCAGCGTTGACAGGGCTAACTATGGCTACACCTTC. Translated, it gives CSVDRANYGYTF.

This clone was detected a few times. The chain combines TRBV7-9 with TRBJ1-6; D remains ambiguous. Per germline, CDR1 SEHNR and CDR2 FQNEAQ (reference sequence). The CDR3 is 17 residues long. With 4 bases removed from V and 0 bases from J, the gap between germline ends came to 13 bases. In DNA, the CDR3 is TGTGCCAGCAGCTCCGGGCCTCTAAGCTCCTATAATTCACCCCTCCACTTT. This encodes CASSSGPLSSYNSPLHF.

CDR3 sequence: CASSIPLDRGYGYTF. In nucleotides, the CDR3 is TGTGCCAGTAGTATACCACTCGACAGGGGCTATGGCTACACCTTC. The chain recombines TRBV19 with TRBJ1-2; 8 bases line up with TRBD1. V shed 2 bases, J shed 4 bases, and the junction held 6 bases outside the gene matches. Germline CDR1 reads LNHDA; CDR2 reads SQIVND (reference sequence). The CDR3 totals 15 residues.

CDR3 amino acids: CASSSRLAGVNEQYF. The CDR3 coding sequence is TGTGCCAGCAGTTCAAGACTAGCGGGAGTTAACGAGCAGTACTTC. V usage is TRBV27 and J usage is TRBJ2-7, with 12 bases fitting TRBD2. The V and J ends lost 4 bases and 5 bases, in that order; junction bases with no gene match: 6. Germline CDR1 and CDR2: MNHEY and SMNVEV (reference sequence). CDR3 length equals 15 residues.

The V call is TRBV6-5, the J call TRBJ2-1; possibly TRBD1 for D (6 bases). CDR1 is MNHEY and CDR2 is SVGAGI in the germline V gene. V lost 0 bases, J lost 4 bases, and 13 bases lay in between. The CDR3 spans 16 residues. DNA of the CDR3: TGTGCCAGCAGTTACTCCTCAGGGGAGTGGTACAATGAGCAGTTCTTC. Amino acid sequence: CASSYSSGEWYNEQFF.

The gene calls are TRBV5-6 and TRBJ1-2; 9 bases match TRBD1. V shed 4 bases, J shed 4 bases, and the junction held 8 bases outside the gene matches. CDR1 and CDR2 (germline): SGHDT, YYEEEE. CDR3 length equals 15 residues. As DNA, the CDR3 is TGTGCCAGCAGCCCAAGAGGGACAGGGCTCTATGGCTACACCTTC. Translating it yields CASSPRGTGLYGYTF.

The chain combines TRBV30 with TRBJ2-1, with 8 positions matching TRBD2. V lost 4 bases and J lost 5; bases outside the gene matches: 10. Germline V gives CDR1 GTSNPN, CDR2 SVGIG (reference sequence). The CDR3 is 15 residues long. CDR3 region: CAWMSPGGFHNEQFF. DNA for the CDR3: TGTGCCTGGATGTCCCCGGGAGGGTTCCACAATGAGCAGTTCTTC. Filled out from reference TRBV30 and TRBJ2-1, the complete variable domain reads SQTIHQWPATLVQPVGSPLSLECTVEGTSNPNLYWYRQAAGRGLQLLFYSVGIGQISSEVPQNLSASRPQDRQFILSSKKLLLSDSGFYLCAWMSPGGFHNEQFFGPGTRLTVL.

The chain uses TRBV10-3 and TRBJ2-5, with D maybe TRBD1 (6 bases). V was trimmed by 1 base and J by 3 bases, leaving 6 bases between them. The length of the CDR3 is 13 residues. The germline gives CDR1 ENHRY, CDR2 SYGVKD. The CDR3 DNA sequence: TGTGCCATCAGTGAGTACAGGGAAGAGACCCAGTACTTC. Translating gives CAISEYREETQYF.

The gene calls are TRBV6-1 and TRBJ2-7; a weak D match, TRBD1 (6 bases). Between the trimmed V and J ends, which lost 10 bases and 5 bases, there was a span of 24 bases. Per the germline V gene, CDR1 is MNHNS and CDR2 is SASEGT. This CDR3 comprises 15 residues. The CDR3 here is CATHLTAGTTNEQYF. In DNA, the CDR3 is TGTGCCACCCACTTAACCGCCGGGACAACCAACGAGCAGTACTTC.

The chain couples TRBV5-5 to TRBJ2-1; TRBD2 is a possible D gene (5 bases). The CDR3 extends over 16 amino acids. V was shortened by 3 bases and J by 5 bases, with 18 bases between the two germline ends. Germline V gives CDR1 SGHKS, CDR2 YYEKEE (reference sequence). In nucleotides, the CDR3 is TGTGCCAGCAGCTCGACCCCGGCTAGCTGGCACAATGAGCAGTTCTTC. Protein sequence: CASSSTPASWHNEQFF.

The rearrangement links TRBV6-5 to TRBJ2-5; 7 bases are a match to TRBD1. With V trimmed by 0 bases and J by 11 bases, 12 bases remained unmatched. The CDR3 totals 15 residues. Germline CDR1 MNHEY, CDR2 SVGAGI. The CDR3 here is CASSYSIEGQVGQYF. The CDR3 nucleotides are TGTGCCAGCAGTTACTCGATCGAAGGACAGGTCGGTCAGTACTTC.

V gene TRBV13 combines with J gene TRBJ1-3; D is perhaps TRBD1 (5 bases). From germline, CDR1 is PRHDT and CDR2 FYEKMQ (reference sequence). V lost 5 bases and J 4 bases, leaving 21 bases between the germline ends. The CDR3 consists of 17 residues. CDR3 sequence (DNA): TGTGCCAGCAGCGACGTAATGGGGGGGATAGGCGGAAACACCATATATTTT. Translation gives CASSDVMGGIGGNTIYF.

CDR3 region: CASSTQGAEAFF. The CDR3 DNA reads TGTGCCAGCAGTACCCAGGGAGCTGAAGCTTTCTTT. V is TRBV28 and J is TRBJ1-1; a weak D match, TRBD1 (5 bases). CDR1 and CDR2 (germline): MDHEN, SYDVKM. The CDR3 runs 12 residues. V gave up 5 bases and J gave up 6 bases, with 10 bases separating them.

As for this clone: At one end, the junction sequence differs from germline, possibly due to a read error. This specimen includes other DNA sequences encoding the same CDR3. V gene TRBV27 combines with J gene TRBJ2-1; tentatively, D is TRBD2 (6 bases). This CDR3 contains 14 residues. Germline-derived CDR1 and CDR2 are MNHEY and SMNVEV (reference sequence). CDR3 sequence: CASRRGLENNEQFF. In DNA form, the CDR3 reads TGCGCCTCCAGGCGGGGCCTTGAAAACAATGAGCAGTTCTTC.

This clone was observed a few times. The chain has TRBV19 and TRBJ2-5; D might be TRBD1 (5 bases). With the DNA end fitting TRBJ2-7 better, the J assignment may be wrong. The CDR3 length is 15 residues. Germline loops: CDR1 LNHDA, CDR2 SQIVND (reference sequence). CDR3 in DNA: TGTGCCAGTAGTATATACCTCCAGGGCTCCTACGAGCAGTACTTC. This gives the protein CASSIYLQGSYEQYF.

J is TRBJ1-1 and V is TRBV6-1; 7 bases match TRBD1. The V gene end was trimmed by 3 bases and the J gene end by 7 bases; junction bases not matched to a gene: 14. The CDR3 loop spans 16 amino acids. From germline, CDR1 is MNHNS and CDR2 SASEGT. The chain's CDR3 is CASSDNARQGVVEAFF. In nucleotides, the CDR3 is TGTGCCAGCAGTGACAACGCTAGACAGGGAGTAGTTGAAGCTTTCTTT.

The rearrangement uses TRBV7-9 and TRBJ1-1, with D possibly being TRBD1 (6 bases). The V gene lost 7 bases and the J gene lost 1 base, with 16 bases spanning the gap. Germline V lookup: CDR1 SEHNR, CDR2 FQNEAQ (reference sequence). CDR3 length: 15 amino acids. The CDR3: CASTIVGGGNTEAFF. The CDR3 DNA reads TGTGCCAGCACCATCGTAGGGGGAGGGAACACTGAAGCTTTCTTT.

The chain recombines TRBV18 with TRBJ2-2; 8 bases match TRBD2. The CDR3 totals 16 residues. The V segment lost 5 bases and the J segment 3 bases; nucleotides outside the gene matches: 8. Germline CDR1 and CDR2: KGHSH and LQKENI. This chain's CDR3 is CASSRAGEMDTGELFF. CDR3 in DNA: TGTGCCAGCTCAAGAGCGGGAGAAATGGACACCGGGGAGCTGTTTTTT.

The chain employs TRBV6-5 and TRBJ1-1, with D perhaps matching TRBD1 (5 bases). CDR3 size: 11 residues. The germline V gene has CDR1 MNHEY and CDR2 SVGAGI. V was shortened by 5 bases and J by 7 bases, with 8 bases between the two germline ends. The CDR3 sequence: CASSQGFEAFF. In DNA, the CDR3 is TGTGCCAGCAGTCAGGGCTTTGAAGCTTTCTTT.

V is TRBV10-3 and J is TRBJ2-3; D unclear. V was cut by 6 bases and J by 6 bases, with 16 bases left in between. Germline V gene sequence: CDR1 ENHRY, CDR2 SYGVKD. The CDR3 sequence is 14 residues long. CDR3 amino acids: CAISDLPVPDTQYF. Here the CDR3 DNA reads TGTGCCATCAGCGACCTCCCCGTACCGGATACGCAGTATTTT.